These T cell receptor beta chains were read from a single sample in a study of radiation and T cells in renal cell carcinoma. The assay was immunoSEQ multiplex PCR, and TCRdb's table has in-frame clones only and misses some. Here the sample spans tens of thousands of clones, roughly nine tenths being singletons. Sample: blood, taken from a patient whose treatment included radiotherapy and nephrectomy. The receptors were sampled from a woman in her 70s with renal cell carcinoma. Both conserved end residues are part of each CDR3. A D gene is named only where the DNA matches it firmly. Part of the rows lack a size; the others show once, few, many or a class for expanded clones.

v_call,clone_size,j_call,d_call,cdr3_nt,cdr3_aa
TRBV5-4,.,TRBJ2-7,TRBD1,TGTGCCAGCAGGTTGAGGGACAGCTCCTACGAGCAGTACTTC,CASRLRDSSYEQYF
TRBV5-1,once,TRBJ2-1,.,TGCGCCAGCAGCTTGGTGTTGTCGGGGGCCTTTGACAATGAGCAGTTCTTC,CASSLVLSGAFDNEQFF
TRBV7-2,.,TRBJ1-2,.,TGTGCCAGCAGCTCCGGAGACGGCGGAGGCTACACCTTC,CASSSGDGGGYTF
TRBV30,.,TRBJ2-7,.,TGTGCCTGGAGTGTACGGCAGCTGAGCTCCTACGAGCAGTACTTC,CAWSVRQLSSYEQYF
TRBV5-6,.,TRBJ1-2,.,TGTGCCAGCAGCCGCTCTGGGGCAGCATATTTTGGCTACACCTTC,CASSRSGAAYFGYTF
TRBV19,once,TRBJ1-6,TRBD1,TGTGCCAGTAGTATAGGACAGGGGAATTCACCCCTCCACTTT,CASSIGQGNSPLHF
TRBV6-5,once,TRBJ1-2,.,TGTGCCAGCAGCTCGGCGGGGGGCTACACCTTC,CASSSAGGYTF
TRBV5-4,once,TRBJ2-1,TRBD1,TGTGCCAGCAGCTTGGACAGGGCAGGGGGCTACAATGAGCAGTTCTTC,CASSLDRAGGYNEQFF
TRBV7-9,.,TRBJ1-1,.,TGTGCCAGCAGCTTAAAGGGCCTGATCTCCACTGAAGCTTTCTTT,CASSLKGLISTEAFF
TRBV21-1,.,TRBJ1-1,.,TGTGCCAGCAGCAATACGGGGGCAAACACTGAAGCTTTCTTT,CASSNTGANTEAFF
TRBV6-1,once,TRBJ2-5,.,TGTGCCAGCAGTGAAGATGGCTTATGGGGGACCCAGTACTTC,CASSEDGLWGTQYF
TRBV29-1,.,TRBJ2-3,.,TGCAGCGTCCCTGGACAGCTTAGCACAGATACGCAGTATTTT,CSVPGQLSTDTQYF
TRBV30,.,TRBJ1-2,.,TGTGCCGTAAACACCGAACGGGGATATGGCTACACCTTC,CAVNTERGYGYTF
TRBV29-1,.,TRBJ2-7,.,TGCAGCTTCCTGCGGGGGCAGGGGGCCTACGAGCAGTACTTC,CSFLRGQGAYEQYF
TRBV4-3,.,TRBJ2-1,.,TGCGCCAGCAGCCAAGATCTAGCGAAGAGCTCCTACAATGAGCAGTTCTTC,CASSQDLAKSSYNEQFF
TRBV11-3,.,TRBJ1-1,TRBD1,TGTGCCAGCAGGGCCGGAGGGGGCTTGAACACTGAAGCTTTCTTT,CASRAGGGLNTEAFF
TRBV5-4,.,TRBJ2-7,.,TGTGCCAGCAGCTTGGGAGCTGTCAGGGGCTCCTACGAGCAGTACTTC,CASSLGAVRGSYEQYF
TRBV11-3,.,TRBJ2-3,.,TGTGCCAGCAGCTCGGGACAAAGTAGCACAGATACGCAGTATTTT,CASSSGQSSTDTQYF
TRBV2,.,TRBJ2-1,TRBD1,TGTGCCAGCAGTGGGACAGGGAACACCGCTTACAATGAGCAGTTCTTC,CASSGTGNTAYNEQFF
TRBV7-2,.,TRBJ2-3,.,TGTGCCAGCAGCTTAGGGACAGATACGCAGTATTTT,CASSLGTDTQYF
TRBV29-1,.,TRBJ1-2,.,TGCAGCGTTGAATCCGGCTACACCTTC,CSVESGYTF
TRBV28,.,TRBJ1-1,.,TGTGCCGCCCACGGTTTGCGACAGATGAACACTGAAGCTTTCTTT,CAAHGLRQMNTEAFF
TRBV5-1,.,TRBJ2-2,TRBD1,TGCGCCAGCCAAGACAGGGGGATCGCCGGGGAGCTGTTTTTT,CASQDRGIAGELFF
TRBV27,.,TRBJ2-3,.,TGTGCCAGCAGTATGCGGTTAAGCACAGATACGCAGTATTTT,CASSMRLSTDTQYF
TRBV6-1,.,TRBJ1-2,.,TGTGCCAGCAGTGAGGCTATTTCTAACTATGGCTACACCTTC,CASSEAISNYGYTF
TRBV30,.,TRBJ1-5,.,TGTGCCTGGGCCCCCAGGAATTATCAGCCCCAGCATTTT,CAWAPRNYQPQHF
TRBV5-1,.,TRBJ1-1,.,TGCGCCAGCAGCTTGCGACAGAACACTGAAGCTTTCTTT,CASSLRQNTEAFF
TRBV2,.,TRBJ2-2,TRBD2,TGTGCTAGTAACTTAGGACTAGCGGGGTTTCCGAACACCGGGGAGCTGTTTTTT,CASNLGLAGFPNTGELFF